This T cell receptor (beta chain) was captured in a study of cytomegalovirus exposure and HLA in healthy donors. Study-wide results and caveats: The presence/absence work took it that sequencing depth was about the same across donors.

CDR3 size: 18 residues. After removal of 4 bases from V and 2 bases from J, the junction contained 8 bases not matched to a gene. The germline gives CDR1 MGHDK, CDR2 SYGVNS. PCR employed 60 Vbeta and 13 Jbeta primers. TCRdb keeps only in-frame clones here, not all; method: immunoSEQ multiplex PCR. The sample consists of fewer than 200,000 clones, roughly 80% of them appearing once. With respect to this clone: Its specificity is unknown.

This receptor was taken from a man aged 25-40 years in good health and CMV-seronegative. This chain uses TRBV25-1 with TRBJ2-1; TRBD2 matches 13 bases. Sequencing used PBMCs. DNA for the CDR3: TGTGCCAGCAGTGGACTAGCGGGGGGCGGGACTACCTACAATGAGCAGTTCTTC. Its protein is CASSGLAGGGTTYNEQFF.